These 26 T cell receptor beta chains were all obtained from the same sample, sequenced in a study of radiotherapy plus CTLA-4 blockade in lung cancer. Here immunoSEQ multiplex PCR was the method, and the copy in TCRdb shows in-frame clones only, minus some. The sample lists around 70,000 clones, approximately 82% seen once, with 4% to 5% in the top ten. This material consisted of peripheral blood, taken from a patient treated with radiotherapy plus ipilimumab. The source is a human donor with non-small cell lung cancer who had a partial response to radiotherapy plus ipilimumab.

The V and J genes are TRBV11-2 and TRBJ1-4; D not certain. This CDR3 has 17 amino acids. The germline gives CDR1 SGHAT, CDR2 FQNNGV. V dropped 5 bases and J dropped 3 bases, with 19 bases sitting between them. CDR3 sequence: CASSVRARTGANEKLFF. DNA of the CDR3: TGTGCCAGCAGCGTACGTGCACGGACGGGAGCTAATGAAAAACTGTTTTTT.

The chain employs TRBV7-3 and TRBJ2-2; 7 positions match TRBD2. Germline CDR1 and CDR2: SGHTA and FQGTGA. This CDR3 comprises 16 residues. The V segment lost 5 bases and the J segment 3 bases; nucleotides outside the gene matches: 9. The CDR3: CASSPQAGTYTGELFF. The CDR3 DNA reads TGTGCCAGCAGCCCCCAAGCGGGAACTTACACCGGGGAGCTGTTTTTT.

The CDR3: CASSPGLLNVLTF. DNA for the CDR3: TGTGCCAGCTCACCGGGCCTCCTAAACGTCCTGACTTTC. V and J are TRBV18 and TRBJ2-6; D is unclear. This CDR3 contains 13 residues. V shed 3 bases and J shed 10 bases, with 10 bases lying between them. CDR1 and CDR2 from the germline V gene are KGHSH and LQKENI.

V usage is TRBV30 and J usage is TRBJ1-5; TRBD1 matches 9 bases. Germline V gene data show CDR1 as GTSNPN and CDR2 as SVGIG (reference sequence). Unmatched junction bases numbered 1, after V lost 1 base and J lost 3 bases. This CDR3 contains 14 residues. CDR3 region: CAWSGTGVNQPQHF. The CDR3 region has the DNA TGTGCCTGGAGTGGGACAGGGGTCAATCAGCCCCAGCATTTT.

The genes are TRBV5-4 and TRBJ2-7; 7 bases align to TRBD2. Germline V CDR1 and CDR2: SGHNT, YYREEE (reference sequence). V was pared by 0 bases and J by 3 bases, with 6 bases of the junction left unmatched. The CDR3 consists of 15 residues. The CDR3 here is CASSLVGRTGYEQYF. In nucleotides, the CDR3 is TGTGCCAGCAGCTTGGTCGGGAGGACGGGCTACGAGCAGTACTTC. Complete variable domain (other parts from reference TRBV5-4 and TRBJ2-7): ETGVTQSPTHLIKTRGQQVTLRCSSQSGHNTVSWYQQALGQGPQFIFQYYREEENGRGNFPPRFSGLQFPNYSSELNVNALELDDSALYLCASSLVGRTGYEQYFGPGTRLTVT.

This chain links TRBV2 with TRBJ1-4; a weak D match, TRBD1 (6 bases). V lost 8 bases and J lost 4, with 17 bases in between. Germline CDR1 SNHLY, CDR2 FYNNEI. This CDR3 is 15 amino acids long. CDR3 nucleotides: TGTGCCAGCGCCTACCGGGACAATGGTAATGAAAAACTGTTTTTT. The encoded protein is CASAYRDNGNEKLFF.

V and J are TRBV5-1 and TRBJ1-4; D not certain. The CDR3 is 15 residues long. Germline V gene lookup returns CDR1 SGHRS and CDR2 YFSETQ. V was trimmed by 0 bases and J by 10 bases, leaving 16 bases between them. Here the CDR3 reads CASSLGGGGGAKLFF. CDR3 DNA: TGCGCCAGCAGCTTGGGTGGCGGTGGAGGCGCAAAACTGTTTTTT.

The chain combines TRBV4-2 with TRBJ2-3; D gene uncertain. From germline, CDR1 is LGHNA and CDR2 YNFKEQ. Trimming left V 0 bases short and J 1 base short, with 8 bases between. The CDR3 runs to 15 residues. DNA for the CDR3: TGTGCCAGCAGCCAAGAGAGGCCCCGCACAGATACGCAGTATTTT. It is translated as CASSQERPRTDTQYF.

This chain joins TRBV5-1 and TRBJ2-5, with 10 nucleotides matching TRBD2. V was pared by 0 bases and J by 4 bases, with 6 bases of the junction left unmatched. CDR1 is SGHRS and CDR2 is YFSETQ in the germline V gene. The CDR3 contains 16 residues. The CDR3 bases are TGCGCCAGCAGCTTGGGGGATATAGCGGGAGGAGAGACCCAGTACTTC. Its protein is CASSLGDIAGGETQYF. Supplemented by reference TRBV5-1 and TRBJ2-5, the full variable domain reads KAGVTQTPRYLIKTRGQQVTLSCSPISGHRSVSWYQQTPGQGLQFLFEYFSETQRNKGNFPGRFSGRQFSNSRSEMNVSTLELGDSALYLCASSLGDIAGGETQYFGPGTRLLVL.

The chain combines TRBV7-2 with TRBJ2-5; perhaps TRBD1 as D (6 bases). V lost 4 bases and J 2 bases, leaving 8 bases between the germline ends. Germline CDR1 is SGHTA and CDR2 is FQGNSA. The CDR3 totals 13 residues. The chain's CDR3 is CASSSDRQETQYF. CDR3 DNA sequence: TGTGCCAGCAGCTCGGACAGACAAGAGACCCAGTACTTC.

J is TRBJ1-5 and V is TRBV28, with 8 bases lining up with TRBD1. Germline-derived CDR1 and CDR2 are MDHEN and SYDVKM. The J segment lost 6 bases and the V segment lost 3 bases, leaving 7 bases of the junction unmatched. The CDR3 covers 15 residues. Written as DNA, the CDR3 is TGTGCCAGCAGTTTCCCGACAGGGGTAACTCAGCCCCAGCATTTT. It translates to CASSFPTGVTQPQHF. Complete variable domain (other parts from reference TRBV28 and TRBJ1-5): DVKVTQSSRYLVKRTGEKVFLECVQDMDHENMFWYRQDPGLGLRLIYFSYDVKMKEKGDIPEGYSVSREKKERFSLILESASTNQTSMYLCASSFPTGVTQPQHFGDGTRLSIL.

This CDR3 is CASAGTSATDTQYF. The CDR3 DNA follows: TGTGCCAGCGCCGGGACTAGCGCTACAGATACGCAGTATTTT. J is TRBJ2-3 and V is TRBV6-1; TRBD2 matches at 10 bases. Germline V gene sequence: CDR1 MNHNS, CDR2 SASEGT. CDR3 size: 14 residues. V shed 8 bases and J 3 bases; nucleotides not matched to a gene: 5.

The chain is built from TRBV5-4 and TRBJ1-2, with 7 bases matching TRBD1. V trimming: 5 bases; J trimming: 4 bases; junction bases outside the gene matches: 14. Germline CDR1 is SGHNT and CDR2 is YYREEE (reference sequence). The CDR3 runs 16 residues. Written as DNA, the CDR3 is TGTGCCAGCAGTTCCGGGACAGAGGCCTCTGGCTATGGCTACACCTTC. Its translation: CASSSGTEASGYGYTF.

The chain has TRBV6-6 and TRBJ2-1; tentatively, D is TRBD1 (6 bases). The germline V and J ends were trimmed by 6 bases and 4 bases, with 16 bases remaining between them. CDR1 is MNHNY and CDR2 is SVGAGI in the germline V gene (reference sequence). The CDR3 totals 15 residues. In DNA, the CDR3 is TGTGCCAGCAGCCCCTCCGGACAGAGATACAATGAGCAGTTCTTC. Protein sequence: CASSPSGQRYNEQFF.

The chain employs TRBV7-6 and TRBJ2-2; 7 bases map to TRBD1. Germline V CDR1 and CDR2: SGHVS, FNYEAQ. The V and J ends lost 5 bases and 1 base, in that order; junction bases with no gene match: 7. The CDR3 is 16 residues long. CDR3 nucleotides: TGTGCCAGCAGCCCACGGCAGGGGGAGAACACCGGGGAGCTGTTTTTT. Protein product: CASSPRQGENTGELFF. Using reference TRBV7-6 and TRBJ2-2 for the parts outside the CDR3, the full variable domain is GAGVSQSPRYKVTKRGQDVALRCDPISGHVSLYWYRQALGQGPEFLTYFNYEAQQDKSGLPNDRFSAERPEGSISTLTIQRTEQRDSAMYRCASSPRQGENTGELFFGEGSRLTVL.

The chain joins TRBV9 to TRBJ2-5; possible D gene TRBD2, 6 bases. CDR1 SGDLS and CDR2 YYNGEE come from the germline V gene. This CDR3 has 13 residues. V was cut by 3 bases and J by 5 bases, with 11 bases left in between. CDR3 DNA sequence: TGTGCCAGCAGCGCCGGACTAACGGAGACCCAGTACTTC. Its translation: CASSAGLTETQYF.

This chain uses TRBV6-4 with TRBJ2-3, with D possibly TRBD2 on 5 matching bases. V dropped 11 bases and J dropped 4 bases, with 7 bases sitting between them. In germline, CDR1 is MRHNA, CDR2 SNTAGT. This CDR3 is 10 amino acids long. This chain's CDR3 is CASGADTQYF. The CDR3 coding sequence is TGTGCCTCCGGGGCAGATACGCAGTATTTT.

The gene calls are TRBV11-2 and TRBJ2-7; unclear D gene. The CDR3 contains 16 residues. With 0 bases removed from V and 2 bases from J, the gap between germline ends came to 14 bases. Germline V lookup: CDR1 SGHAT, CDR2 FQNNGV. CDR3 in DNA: TGTGCCAGCAGCTTAGAGCGGCCCCCTCTAACCTACGAGCAGTACTTC. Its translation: CASSLERPPLTYEQYF.

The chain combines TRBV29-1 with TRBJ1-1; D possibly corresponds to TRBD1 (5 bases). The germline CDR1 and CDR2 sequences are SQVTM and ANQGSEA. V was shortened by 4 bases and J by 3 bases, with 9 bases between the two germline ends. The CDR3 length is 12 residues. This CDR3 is CSVGRGDTEAFF. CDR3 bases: TGCAGCGTTGGACGGGGGGACACTGAAGCTTTCTTT.

This CDR3 reads CASSSTFYEQYF. DNA of the CDR3: TGTGCCAGCAGCTCGACTTTCTACGAGCAGTACTTC. The chain recombines TRBV11-2 with TRBJ2-7; D not resolved. The CDR3 spans 12 residues. V was pared by 4 bases and J by 3 bases, with 7 bases between. The germline V gene encodes CDR1 SGHAT and CDR2 FQNNGV.

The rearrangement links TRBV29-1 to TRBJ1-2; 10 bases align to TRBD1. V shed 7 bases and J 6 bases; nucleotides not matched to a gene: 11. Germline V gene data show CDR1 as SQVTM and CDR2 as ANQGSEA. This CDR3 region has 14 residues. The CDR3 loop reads CSAIIQDRGDGYTF. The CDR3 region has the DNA TGCAGCGCGATAATTCAGGACAGGGGGGATGGCTACACCTTC.

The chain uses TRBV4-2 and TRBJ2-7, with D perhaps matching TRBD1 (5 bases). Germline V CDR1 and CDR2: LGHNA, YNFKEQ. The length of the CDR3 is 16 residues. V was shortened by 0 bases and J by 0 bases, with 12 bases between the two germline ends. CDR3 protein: CASSQERSGNSYEQYF. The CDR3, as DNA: TGTGCCAGCAGCCAAGAACGCTCAGGGAACTCCTACGAGCAGTACTTC.

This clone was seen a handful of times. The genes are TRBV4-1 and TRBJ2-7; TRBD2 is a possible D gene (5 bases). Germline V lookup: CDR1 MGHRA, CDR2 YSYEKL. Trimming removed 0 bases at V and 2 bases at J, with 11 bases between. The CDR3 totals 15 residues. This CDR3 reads CASSQEWGDTYEQYF. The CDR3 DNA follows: TGCGCCAGCAGCCAAGAATGGGGAGATACCTACGAGCAGTACTTC.

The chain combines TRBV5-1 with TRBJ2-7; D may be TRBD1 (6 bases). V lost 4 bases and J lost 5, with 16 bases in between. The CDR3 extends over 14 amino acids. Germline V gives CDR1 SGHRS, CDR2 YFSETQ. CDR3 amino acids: CASSDPTGFHEQYF. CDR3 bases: TGCGCCAGCAGCGACCCGACAGGTTTTCACGAGCAGTACTTC.

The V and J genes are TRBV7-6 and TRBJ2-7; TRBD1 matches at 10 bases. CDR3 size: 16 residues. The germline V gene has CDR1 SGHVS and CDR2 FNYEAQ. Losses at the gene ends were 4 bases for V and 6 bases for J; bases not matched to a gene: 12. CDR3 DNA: TGTGCCAGCAGCTCTACGGGACAGGGGTTGTCTGCCGAGCAGTACTTC. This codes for CASSSTGQGLSAEQYF. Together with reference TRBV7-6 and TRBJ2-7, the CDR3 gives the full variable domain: GAGVSQSPRYKVTKRGQDVALRCDPISGHVSLYWYRQALGQGPEFLTYFNYEAQQDKSGLPNDRFSAERPEGSISTLTIQRTEQRDSAMYRCASSSTGQGLSAEQYFGPGTRLTVT.

The CDR3 region has the DNA TGTGCCAGCAGCACCATTGGACAGATACAAGAGACCCAGTACTTC. Translating it yields CASSTIGQIQETQYF. V usage is TRBV7-9 and J usage is TRBJ2-5; D is perhaps TRBD1 (6 bases). V lost 5 bases to trimming and J lost 2 bases, with 15 bases between them. The CDR3 has 15 residues. CDR1 is SEHNR, CDR2 FQNEAQ, per germline (reference sequence).